Listed below are T cell receptor beta chains from one sample, sequenced in a study of cytomegalovirus exposure and HLA in healthy donors. Clones were sequenced by immunoSEQ multiplex PCR, and TCRdb holds only the in-frame ones, with some missing. The data contain about 35,000 clones, more than 65% of them singletons. Sequencing was carried out using PBMCs. The receptors originated from a young woman in good health and CMV-seronegative. The CDR3 runs from the conserved cysteine through the conserved F or W.

TRBV27	TRBJ2-1	CASSFPQGGEQFF
TRBV30	TRBJ2-7	CAWSVASGRGGEQYF
TRBV19	TRBJ1-1	CASSMRRDTEAFF
TRBV9	TRBJ2-5	CASSVSGTSDGQETQYF
TRBV7-9	TRBJ2-3	CASSLAAVTDTQYF
TRBV9	TRBJ1-6	CASSVGPSGPPSFPLHF
TRBV5-1	TRBJ2-1	CASVQQGGNEQFF
TRBV5-4	TRBJ1-1	CASSFGSQNMNTEAFF
TRBV5-8	TRBJ2-7	CASSFDRGEQYF
TRBV6-4	TRBJ2-3	CASSPSAGSTDTQYF
TRBV28	TRBJ2-3	CASGTSRTRPDTQYF
TRBV15	TRBJ2-1	CATSSFLLAREQFF
TRBV10-3	TRBJ1-1	CAIRDRESSEAFF
TRBV19	TRBJ1-2	CASSYGTGIYGYTF
TRBV5-4	TRBJ1-1	CASSSGGRELAFF
TRBV29-1	TRBJ2-5	CSVESSGRPQYF
TRBV11-2	TRBJ1-2	CASSGGVLGTGSSYGYTF
TRBV10-3	TRBJ1-1	CAISELTGQNTEAFF
TRBV29-1	TRBJ1-1	CSVLRGLTEAFF
TRBV10-2	TRBJ2-2	CASIAGTNTGELFF
TRBV13	TRBJ1-5	CASNPLGASNQPQHF
TRBV7-2	TRBJ1-4	CASSLSGEKLFF
TRBV2	TRBJ1-5	CASSERTGVNKPQHF
TRBV19	TRBJ1-1	CASSTGTGITEAFF
TRBV5-6	TRBJ1-1	CASSLAAAPTEAFF
TRBV28	TRBJ2-1	CASSRLKLALTYNEQFF
TRBV6-1	TRBJ1-5	CASSELSLGQPQHF
TRBV27	TRBJ1-6	CASGPGTGPNSPLHF
TRBV4-1	TRBJ2-7	CASSLQGDPSYEQYF
TRBV6-5	TRBJ2-7	CASSPSWQSYEQYF
TRBV15	TRBJ1-1	CATSRDMGQGGRPGTEAFF
TRBV7-9	TRBJ1-2	CASSYNSWGSSYGYTF
TRBV15	TRBJ2-3	CATSPQEGASGRLGTDTQYF
TRBV14	TRBJ2-3	CASSRAGGSLTDTQYF
TRBV18	TRBJ2-7	CASSPPTSGSYEQYF
TRBV7-3	TRBJ1-2	CASSLRGDGGYTF
TRBV10-3	TRBJ2-7	CAISESPRSYEQYF
TRBV18	TRBJ2-5	CASSPPQVPETQYF
TRBV6-1	TRBJ2-6	CASSGTSRASGANVLTF
TRBV11-1	TRBJ1-1	CVSQRTVNTEAFF
TRBV11-2	TRBJ2-7	CASSHSGGAGEQYF
TRBV18	TRBJ2-2	CASSPPMPGLRTGELFF
TRBV7-3	TRBJ1-6	CASSLIGQGAGNSPLHF
TRBV30	TRBJ1-2	CASRIPGGSYPF
TRBV19	TRBJ1-3	CASSSDRGSGNTIYF
TRBV7-2	TRBJ1-1	CASSSQGSNTEAFF
TRBV27	TRBJ2-1	CASSSASRGGNEQFF
TRBV27	TRBJ1-2	CASSLGAGGGYTF
TRBV5-4	TRBJ2-3	CASSFERGGVDTQYF
TRBV2	TRBJ2-3	CASSVRSGGTDTQYF
TRBV4-1	TRBJ2-7	CASSPGPQGGSYEQYF
TRBV7-2	TRBJ2-3	CATSGRGDTQYF
TRBV6-1	TRBJ2-3	CASSDSGAPLADGTDTQYF
TRBV6-5	TRBJ2-2	CASGRLAGPSGELFF
TRBV15	TRBJ2-7	CATSRVATSYEQYF
TRBV6-4	TRBJ2-3	CASSDGAGPHTDTQYF
TRBV9	TRBJ1-6	CASSVAGQNSPLHF